A selection of T cell receptor beta chains follows, all from one sample in a study of shared clonotypes between healthy human individuals. The method was immunoSEQ multiplex PCR; TCRdb's version includes in-frame clones alone and lacks a portion of them. The sample has approximately 440,000 clones; roughly three quarters are singletons. The specimen sequenced was PBMCs. Receptors were obtained from a middle-aged woman in good health. Some clones in this sample may be carry-over from other donors' samples. CDR3s include the opening cysteine and the closing phenylalanine or tryptophan. The D gene is left open where the match is weak. Clone size is not always given. Where it is, it says once, few, many or a class for expanded clones.

TRBJ2-6 | - | TRBV7-3 | - | TGTGCCAGCAGCTCTCGGGATCCCTCTGGGGCCAACGTCCTGACTTTC | CASSSRDPSGANVLTF
TRBJ1-2 | TRBD1 | TRBV4-2 | - | TGTGCCAGCAGCCAGGCACCAGGGGGAAATGGCTACACCTTC | CASSQAPGGNGYTF
TRBJ2-1 | - | TRBV6-6 | many | TGTGCCGCGCAGGGCGGGACCACGGGAGTTCACAATGAGCAGTTCTTC | CAAQGGTTGVHNEQFF
TRBJ2-1 | - | TRBV28 | - | TGTGCCAGCAGTCCCCAGGGGAGTGGCTACAATGAGCAGTTCTTC | CASSPQGSGYNEQFF
TRBJ1-4 | TRBD1 | TRBV7-2 | few | TGTGCCAGCAGCTACCAACAGGGGGCTGGTGAAAAACTGTTTTTT | CASSYQQGAGEKLFF
TRBJ2-1 | - | TRBV11-1 | - | TGTGCCAGCAGCTTAGAGCGGTACAATGAGCAGTTCTTC | CASSLERYNEQFF
TRBJ2-7 | - | TRBV5-4 | - | TGTGCCAGCAGCTTGGGGACAGCTATCCCCGAGCAGTACTTC | CASSLGTAIPEQYF
TRBJ2-1 | TRBD2 | TRBV15 | - | TGTGCCACCAGCAGAGATCGTAGCGGGAGAAGAAATGAGCAGTTCTTC | CATSRDRSGRRNEQFF
TRBJ2-7 | - | TRBV5-1 | - | TGCGCCAGCAGCTTGATACTGGGGGCCTACGAGCAGTACTTC | CASSLILGAYEQYF
TRBJ2-7 | TRBD2 | TRBV5-1 | - | TGCGCCAGCAGTAGTACTAGCGGGGGGCCTAGCTCCTACGAGCAGTACTTC | CASSSTSGGPSSYEQYF
TRBJ2-1 | TRBD2 | TRBV28 | - | TGTGCCAGCAGTTTTCGGACTAGTTTGGTTGGCTCCTACAATGAGCAGTTCTTC | CASSFRTSLVGSYNEQFF
TRBJ1-1 | - | TRBV29-1 | - | TGCAGCGTTGAAGATTATTTTGGGGGGGCGACGAACACTGAAGCTTTCTTT | CSVEDYFGGATNTEAFF
TRBJ2-2 | - | TRBV7-3 | few | TGTGCCAGCCGGACAGAGAACACCGGGGAGCTGTTTTTT | CASRTENTGELFF
TRBJ2-1 | TRBD2 | TRBV28 | once | TGTGCCAGCAGTGCGGGAGGGCTCGATGAGCAGTTCTTC | CASSAGGLDEQFF
TRBJ2-5 | TRBD2 | TRBV29-1 | - | TGCAGCGGACATCGGGGAGGGGAGACCCAGTACTTC | CSGHRGGETQYF
TRBJ2-7 | - | TRBV2 | - | TGTGCCAGCAGTCCATCCTACGAGCAGTACTTC | CASSPSYEQYF
TRBJ2-5 | TRBD1 | TRBV29-1 | - | TGCAGCGTTGCCCGACAGGGGCGAGAGACCCAGTACTTC | CSVARQGRETQYF
TRBJ1-1 | - | TRBV28 | - | TGTGCCAGCAGTTTCCCGACAGGCAGTTACACTGAAGCTTTCTTT | CASSFPTGSYTEAFF
TRBJ2-7 | - | TRBV10-3 | - | TGTGCCACCGGGACTGGCTCCTACGAGCAGTACTTC | CATGTGSYEQYF
TRBJ2-1 | TRBD1 | TRBV28 | many | TGTGCCAGCAATACAGGGGCCCCCTTGGATGAGCAGTTCTTC | CASNTGAPLDEQFF
TRBJ1-2 | - | TRBV2 | - | TGTGCCAGCAGCCGGACGTGGGAGGGGGACGGCTACACCTTC | CASSRTWEGDGYTF
TRBJ1-2 | - | TRBV9 | few | TGTGCCAGCAGCGCCCACTTACAGGGAAACTATGGCTACACCTTC | CASSAHLQGNYGYTF
TRBJ2-1 | TRBD2 | TRBV7-8 | - | TGTGCCAGCAGCCAATCAAGCGGGAACTACAATGAGCAGTTCTTC | CASSQSSGNYNEQFF
TRBJ2-3 | TRBD1 | TRBV6-1 | - | TGTGCCAGCAGTGGAGGACAGGGGGCTAGCACAGATACGCAGTATTTT | CASSGGQGASTDTQYF
TRBJ2-3 | - | TRBV11-2 | - | TGTGCCAGCAGCTTAACGGCAGAGAAGGCCGATACGCAGTATTTT | CASSLTAEKADTQYF
TRBJ2-5 | TRBD1 | TRBV29-1 | - | TGCAGCGTCCCGGGACAGGGCCAAGAGACCCAGTACTTC | CSVPGQGQETQYF
TRBJ1-2 | - | TRBV10-3 | once | TGTGCCATCAAGGAGACCCCGGACTATGGCTACACCTTC | CAIKETPDYGYTF
TRBJ2-7 | - | TRBV5-6 | many | TGTGCCAGCAGCCTCTCCTCCATCCACGAGCAGTACTTC | CASSLSSIHEQYF
TRBJ2-5 | TRBD2 | TRBV5-4 | once | TGTGCCAGCAGAGGGGCGGGAGGTGCCGAGACCCAGTACTTC | CASRGAGGAETQYF
TRBJ2-7 | - | TRBV6-4 | few | TGTGCCAGCAGTGAAGATTTCGGCTACGAGCAGTACTTC | CASSEDFGYEQYF
TRBJ1-5 | - | TRBV7-9 | - | TGTGCCAGCAGCTTAGGGTCTGACGGCAATCAGCCCCAGCATTTT | CASSLGSDGNQPQHF
TRBJ1-2 | TRBD1 | TRBV30 | - | TGTGCCTGGAACCCGGGACAGGCTACTAACTATGGCTACACCTTC | CAWNPGQATNYGYTF
TRBJ2-1 | TRBD2 | TRBV7-3 | - | TGTGCCAGCAGCCCAGGGACTAGCGGGATAAATGAGCAGTTCTTC | CASSPGTSGINEQFF
TRBJ2-3 | TRBD2 | TRBV15 | - | TGTGCCACCAGCTCCTCCGGGGGGGGAGGGCCCACAGATACGCAGTATTTT | CATSSSGGGGPTDTQYF
TRBJ2-6 | TRBD2 | TRBV5-4 | - | TGTGCCAGCAGCTTGGTGCTAGCGGGCCTCTCTGGGGCCAACGTCCTGACTTTC | CASSLVLAGLSGANVLTF
TRBJ2-6 | - | TRBV27 | once | TGTGCCAGCAGTCTTGGCCCGGGCGGGGATCTTTCTGGGGCCAACGTCCTGACTTTC | CASSLGPGGDLSGANVLTF
TRBJ2-1 | TRBD2 | TRBV18 | - | TGTGCCAGTTCCCGTAGCGGGAGTTACCATGAGCAGTTCTTC | CASSRSGSYHEQFF
TRBJ2-3 | - | TRBV10-1 | - | TGCGCCAGCAGTGGTGGGATTAGCACAGATACGCAGTATTTT | CASSGGISTDTQYF
TRBJ2-5 | TRBD2 | TRBV7-9 | - | TGTGCCAGCAGCCCCGGGGGTAGCGGGGCGATAGGGACCCAGTACTTC | CASSPGGSGAIGTQYF
TRBJ2-7 | TRBD1 | TRBV5-1 | - | TGCGCCAGCAGCTCCCCCCGACAGGGCCCCCACGAGCAGTACTTC | CASSSPRQGPHEQYF
TRBJ1-2 | - | TRBV25-1 | - | TGTGCCAGCAGTGAATGGGGGATCTATGGCTACACCTTC | CASSEWGIYGYTF
TRBJ2-5 | - | TRBV2 | - | TGTGCCAGCGACCTTGCTAGGGGCCAAGAGACCCAGTACTTC | CASDLARGQETQYF
TRBJ2-2 | - | TRBV14 | few | TGTGCCAGCAGCCAAGATTGGGCGGCCGGGGAGCTGTTTTTT | CASSQDWAAGELFF
TRBJ2-3 | - | TRBV27 | - | TGTGCCAGCAGCGGCTACCCTAGCACAGATACGCAGTATTTT | CASSGYPSTDTQYF
TRBJ2-2 | TRBD1 | TRBV11-2 | - | TGTGCCAGCAGCTCAGACAGGGGGCCCAACACCGGGGAGCTGTTTTTT | CASSSDRGPNTGELFF
TRBJ2-3 | TRBD2 | TRBV10-3 | - | TGTGCCATCAGTGAGACTCGCGGGGGAGAAGATACGCAGTATTTT | CAISETRGGEDTQYF
TRBJ1-3 | - | TRBV28 | many | TGTGCCAGCAGTAGACATACCGGGAACTCAAGAAACACCATATATTTT | CASSRHTGNSRNTIYF
TRBJ2-3 | TRBD2 | TRBV4-1 | - | TGCGCCAGCAGCCAAAGTAGCGGGAGGGGAGATACGCAGTATTTT | CASSQSSGRGDTQYF
TRBJ2-2 | - | TRBV7-7 | - | TGTGCCAGCAGCTTAGTTGTCAGGGGCACCGGGGAGCTGTTTTTT | CASSLVVRGTGELFF
TRBJ1-2 | TRBD1 | TRBV28 | - | TGTGCCAGCAGCCTGGGACAGGGGGCGTACTATGGCTACACCTTC | CASSLGQGAYYGYTF
TRBJ2-7 | TRBD2 | TRBV7-7 | - | TGTGCTAGCAGCTTAGGAGCGGGGGGGTCCTACGAGCAGTACTTC | CASSLGAGGSYEQYF
TRBJ2-7 | TRBD1 | TRBV28 | few | TGTGCCAGCAGTCGACAGGGCCTGGGGGAGCAGTACTTC | CASSRQGLGEQYF
TRBJ2-2 | - | TRBV28 | - | TGTGCCAGCAGTTTACGGGCCAAGGGGGGGACCGGGGAGCTGTTTTTT | CASSLRAKGGTGELFF
TRBJ1-2 | - | TRBV7-2 | - | TGTGCCAGCACCCCGGGGTTAGCTAACTATGGCTACACCTTC | CASTPGLANYGYTF
TRBJ2-3 | TRBD1 | TRBV15 | - | TGTGCCACCAGCAGAGTGGGACAGGGGATAAATACGCAGTATTTT | CATSRVGQGINTQYF